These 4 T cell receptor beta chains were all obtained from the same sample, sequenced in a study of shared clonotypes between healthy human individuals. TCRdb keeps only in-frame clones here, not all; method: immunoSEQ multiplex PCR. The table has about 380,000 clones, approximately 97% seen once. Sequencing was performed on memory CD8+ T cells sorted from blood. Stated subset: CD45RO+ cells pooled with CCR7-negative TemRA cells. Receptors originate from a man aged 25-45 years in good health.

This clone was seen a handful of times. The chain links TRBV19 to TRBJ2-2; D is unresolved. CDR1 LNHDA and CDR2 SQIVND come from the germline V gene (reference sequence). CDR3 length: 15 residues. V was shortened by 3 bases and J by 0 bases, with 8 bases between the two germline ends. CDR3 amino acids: CASSILLSNTGELFF. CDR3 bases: TGTGCCAGTAGTATTCTTCTTTCGAACACCGGGGAGCTGTTTTTT.

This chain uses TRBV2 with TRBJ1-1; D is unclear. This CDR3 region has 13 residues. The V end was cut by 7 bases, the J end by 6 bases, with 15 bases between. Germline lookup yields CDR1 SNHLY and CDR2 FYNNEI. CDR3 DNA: TGTGCCAGCAAGAACTTACCCGGGGCTGAAGCTTTCTTT. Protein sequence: CASKNLPGAEAFF.

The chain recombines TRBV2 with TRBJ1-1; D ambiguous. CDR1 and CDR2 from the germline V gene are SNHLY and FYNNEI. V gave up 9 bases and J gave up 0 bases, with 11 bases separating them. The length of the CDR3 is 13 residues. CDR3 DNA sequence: TGTGCCAGTTACCGATGGGTGAACACTGAAGCTTTCTTT. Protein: CASYRWVNTEAFF.

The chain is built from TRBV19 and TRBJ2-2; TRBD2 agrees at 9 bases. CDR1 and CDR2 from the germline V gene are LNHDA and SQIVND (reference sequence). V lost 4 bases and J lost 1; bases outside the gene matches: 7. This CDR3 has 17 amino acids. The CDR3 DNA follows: TGTGCCAGTAGTAGGCTCCATAGCGGGAGGAACACCGGGGAGCTGTTTTTT. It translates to CASSRLHSGRNTGELFF.